The rows below give T cell receptor beta chains drawn from one sample of a study of CD8+ T cells in alopecia areata. Measured with immunoSEQ multiplex PCR; TCRdb has only the in-frame clones, and not every one. The repertoire has 20,000 to 30,000 clones, around 56% of them found once; the top ten carry roughly 29%. The sample was NKG2D-high CD8+ T cells sorted from blood. The source of these receptors is a human donor with alopecia areata. CDR3s include the opening cysteine and the closing phenylalanine or tryptophan. D genes are given only for firm matches. Size is stated for part of the rows, as once, few or many counts, or as a class when the clone is expanded.

V gene	J gene	clone size	D gene	CDR3 DNA	CDR3 protein
TRBV5-6	TRBJ2-3	few	NA	TGTGCCAGCAGCTTACCGACTAGTCTAGATACGCAGTATTTT	CASSLPTSLDTQYF
TRBV27	TRBJ2-4	NA	NA	TGTGCCAGCAGTGGAAACATTCAGTACTTC	CASSGNIQYF
TRBV27	TRBJ2-1	few	NA	TGTGCCAGCAGTTTGGGAGCCGGGAACCCCAACCGGTTCTTC	CASSLGAGNPNRFF
TRBV2	TRBJ2-1	NA	TRBD1	TGTGCCAGCGTGGGGACAGCCCAGTTCTTC	CASVGTAQFF
TRBV13	TRBJ2-3	NA	NA	TGTGCCAGCAGCCCTCCCTTCTGGCGGAGCACAGATACGCAGTATTTT	CASSPPFWRSTDTQYF
TRBV4-1	TRBJ2-1	NA	NA	TGCGCCAGCAGCCAAGTAAGGGAGGCTGAGCAGTTCTTC	CASSQVREAEQFF
TRBV2	TRBJ1-5	NA	NA	TGTGCCAGCAGTCCCTTTCCTTCCCGAAGGAATCAGCCCCAGCATTTT	CASSPFPSRRNQPQHF
TRBV19	TRBJ2-7	few	NA	TGTGCCAGTAGTATTACTACAGGATCCTACGAGCAGTACTTC	CASSITTGSYEQYF
TRBV13	TRBJ1-4	few	TRBD1	TGTGCCAGCAGCTCGGGACAGGAAAATGAAAAACTGTTTTTT	CASSSGQENEKLFF
TRBV7-2	TRBJ2-5	NA	TRBD2	TGTGCCAGCAGTCCCACGGGACTAGCGGGAGAGACCCAGTACTTC	CASSPTGLAGETQYF
TRBV5-1	TRBJ2-1	NA	TRBD2	TGCGCCAGCAGATCTAGCGGGAGGAGCTCCTACAATGAGCAGTTCTTC	CASRSSGRSSYNEQFF
TRBV19	TRBJ2-1	NA	TRBD2	TGTGCCAGTAGTACCTTAGCGGGAGAGTACAATGAGCAGTTCTTC	CASSTLAGEYNEQFF
TRBV2	TRBJ1-5	few	NA	TGTGCCAGCATGACGGAGGGCAATCAGCCCCAGCATTTT	CASMTEGNQPQHF
TRBV28	TRBJ1-5	once	NA	TGTGCCAGCAGATTGGTTGTCGGTGTAAGGTTTCAGCCCCAGCATTTT	CASRLVVGVRFQPQHF
TRBV4-2	TRBJ2-5	NA	TRBD2	TGTGCCAGCAGCCCCCTACCAGGACTAGCGGTTCAAGAGACCCAGTACTTC	CASSPLPGLAVQETQYF
TRBV19	TRBJ2-3	NA	NA	TGTGCCAGTAGTACGCCAGGCCCGGACAGAGAAAGCACAGATACGCAGTATTTT	CASSTPGPDRESTDTQYF
TRBV19	TRBJ2-7	NA	NA	TGTGCCAGTAGTATAGCTGATAACCGGCGTTACGAGCAGTACTTC	CASSIADNRRYEQYF
TRBV27	TRBJ2-7	NA	NA	TGTGCCAGCAGTACGAAGGACGGGTCCTACGAGCAGTACTTC	CASSTKDGSYEQYF
TRBV7-9	TRBJ2-5	few	TRBD2	TGTGCCAGCAACCTGGGTAGCGGGAGAGAGGAGACCCAGTACTTC	CASNLGSGREETQYF
TRBV9	TRBJ2-3	few	NA	TGTGCCAGCAGCGGGGGGGGCACAGATACGCAGTATTTT	CASSGGGTDTQYF
TRBV5-1	TRBJ2-7	NA	TRBD1	TGCGCCAGCAGCTTTGGGACAGGGAGCTACGAGCAGTACTTC	CASSFGTGSYEQYF
TRBV27	TRBJ2-7	NA	NA	TGTGCCAGCAGTTCCACGGGTCGGAGCGAGCAGTACTTC	CASSSTGRSEQYF
TRBV7-9	TRBJ2-2	few	NA	TGTGCCAGCAGCCTAGCCGGAGGGGAGCTGTTTTTT	CASSLAGGELFF
TRBV9	TRBJ2-1	NA	TRBD2	TGTGCCAGCAGTCAGCGGGAGCGAAGCTACAATGAGCAGTTCTTC	CASSQRERSYNEQFF
TRBV15	TRBJ1-5	NA	NA	TGTGCCACCCGGCCCCAGCATTTT	CATRPQHF
TRBV7-9	TRBJ1-1	few	NA	TGTGCCAGCAGAGCTACCGGGACGAAGAACACTGAAGCTTTCTTT	CASRATGTKNTEAFF
TRBV19	TRBJ1-1	NA	TRBD1	TGTGCCAGTTCGGGACAGACAATGAACACTGAAGCTTTCTTT	CASSGQTMNTEAFF
TRBV10-2	TRBJ2-1	medium-sized	NA	TGCGCCAGCAGTGACCTGTTGGGAACCGAGCAGTTCTTC	CASSDLLGTEQFF
TRBV6-5	TRBJ1-5	medium-sized	NA	TGTGCCAGCAGTTACCCGGCTACCAATCAGCCCCAGCATTTT	CASSYPATNQPQHF
TRBV2	TRBJ2-5	NA	NA	TGTGCCAGCAGTGAACTTGCGAGAGAGACCCAGTACTTC	CASSELARETQYF
TRBV27	TRBJ1-2	NA	TRBD1	TGTGCCAGCAGTTTGGGGACAGGGATCTATGGCTACACCTTC	CASSLGTGIYGYTF
TRBV29-1	TRBJ2-7	few	TRBD2	TGCAGCGTTGAACTAGCGGACTACGAGCAGTACTTC	CSVELADYEQYF
TRBV7-7	TRBJ2-5	NA	TRBD2	TGTGCTAGCAGCTTGGCGCGGGGGGCGTTGGAGACCCAGTACTTC	CASSLARGALETQYF
TRBV7-9	TRBJ2-1	few	TRBD1	TGTGCCAGCAGCATAGGGACAGGGATAAATGAGCAGTTCTTC	CASSIGTGINEQFF
TRBV30	TRBJ1-1	NA	NA	TGTGCCTGGACCGCCCACAGGGTTAAGAACACTGAAGCTTTCTTT	CAWTAHRVKNTEAFF
TRBV28	TRBJ2-1	NA	NA	TGTGCCAGCAGAGAAGGCTACAATGAGCAGTTCTTC	CASREGYNEQFF
TRBV9	TRBJ1-1	NA	NA	TGTGCCAGCAGCGTAGTTGGGGAGGACACTGAAGCTTTCTTT	CASSVVGEDTEAFF
TRBV7-9	TRBJ2-7	NA	NA	TGTGCCAGCAGCCATAGGGGGTCCTACGAGCAGTACTTC	CASSHRGSYEQYF
TRBV11-2	TRBJ1-1	NA	NA	TGTGCCAGCAGCTTGTTGCAGGGTTGGACTGAAGCTTTCTTT	CASSLLQGWTEAFF
TRBV2	TRBJ2-7	NA	TRBD1	TGTGCCAGCAGTGATAGGGACAGAGAATACGAGCAGTACTTC	CASSDRDREYEQYF
TRBV7-8	TRBJ2-7	NA	TRBD2	TGTGCCAGCAGTTTAAGGAATCTAGCGGGAGGAAAGCACGAGCAGTACTTC	CASSLRNLAGGKHEQYF
TRBV27	TRBJ1-4	NA	TRBD1	TGTGCCAGCAGTCCGCGACAGGGGGTGATGAGTGAAAAACTGTTTTTT	CASSPRQGVMSEKLFF